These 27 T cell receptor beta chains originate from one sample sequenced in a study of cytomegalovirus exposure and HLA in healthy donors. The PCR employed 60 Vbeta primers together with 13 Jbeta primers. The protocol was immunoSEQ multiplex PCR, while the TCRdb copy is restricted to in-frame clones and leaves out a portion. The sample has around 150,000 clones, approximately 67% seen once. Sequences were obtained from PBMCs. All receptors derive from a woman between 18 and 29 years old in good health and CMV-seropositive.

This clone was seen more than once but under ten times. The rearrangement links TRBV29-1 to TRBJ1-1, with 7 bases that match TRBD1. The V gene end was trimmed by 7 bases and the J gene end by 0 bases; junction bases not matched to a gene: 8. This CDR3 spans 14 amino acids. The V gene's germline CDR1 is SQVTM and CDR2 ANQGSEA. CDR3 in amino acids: CSARTGRMNTEAFF. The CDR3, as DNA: TGCAGCGCCCGGACAGGTAGGATGAACACTGAAGCTTTCTTT.

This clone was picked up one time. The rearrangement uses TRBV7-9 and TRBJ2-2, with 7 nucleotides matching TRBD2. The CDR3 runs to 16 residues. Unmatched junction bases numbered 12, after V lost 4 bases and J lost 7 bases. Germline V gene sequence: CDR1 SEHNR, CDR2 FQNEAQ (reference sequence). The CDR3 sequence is CASSSLSGAGIGELFF. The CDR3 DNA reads TGTGCCAGCAGCTCCCTAAGCGGGGCTGGGATCGGGGAGCTGTTTTTT. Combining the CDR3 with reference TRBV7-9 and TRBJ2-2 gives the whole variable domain DTGVSQNPRHKITKRGQNVTFRCDPISEHNRLYWYRQTLGQGPEFLTYFQNEAQLEKSRLLSDRFSAERPKGSFSTLEIQRTEQGDSAMYLCASSSLSGAGIGELFFGEGSRLTVL.

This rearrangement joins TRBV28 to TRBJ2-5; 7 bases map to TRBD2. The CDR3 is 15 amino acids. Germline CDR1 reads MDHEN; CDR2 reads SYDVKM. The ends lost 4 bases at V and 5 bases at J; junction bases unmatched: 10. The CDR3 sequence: CASSSPAGSSETQYF. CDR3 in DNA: TGTGCCAGCAGTTCCCCAGCGGGAAGTAGTGAGACCCAGTACTTC. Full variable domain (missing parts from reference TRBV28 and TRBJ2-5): DVKVTQSSRYLVKRTGEKVFLECVQDMDHENMFWYRQDPGLGLRLIYFSYDVKMKEKGDIPEGYSVSREKKERFSLILESASTNQTSMYLCASSSPAGSSETQYFGPGTRLLVL.

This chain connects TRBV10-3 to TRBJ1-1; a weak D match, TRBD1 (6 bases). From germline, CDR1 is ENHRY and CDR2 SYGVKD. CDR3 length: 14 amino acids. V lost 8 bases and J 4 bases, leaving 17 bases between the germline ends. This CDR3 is CAIRPGGGGTEAFF. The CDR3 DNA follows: TGTGCCATCCGGCCGGGGGGGGGCGGCACTGAAGCTTTCTTT.

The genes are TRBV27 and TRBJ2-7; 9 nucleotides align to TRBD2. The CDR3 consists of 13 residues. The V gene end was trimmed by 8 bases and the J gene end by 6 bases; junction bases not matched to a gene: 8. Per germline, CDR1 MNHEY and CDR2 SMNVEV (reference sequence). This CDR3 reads CASHSGSLREQYF. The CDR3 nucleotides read TGTGCCAGCCATAGCGGGAGCCTGCGCGAGCAGTACTTC.

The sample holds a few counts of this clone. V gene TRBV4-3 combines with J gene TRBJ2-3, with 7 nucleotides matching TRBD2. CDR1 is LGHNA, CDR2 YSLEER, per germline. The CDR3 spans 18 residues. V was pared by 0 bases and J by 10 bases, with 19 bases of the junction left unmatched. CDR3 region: CASSQDRERGFGLYPQYF. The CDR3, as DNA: TGCGCCAGCAGCCAAGACCGCGAGCGGGGTTTCGGCCTTTATCCGCAGTATTTT.

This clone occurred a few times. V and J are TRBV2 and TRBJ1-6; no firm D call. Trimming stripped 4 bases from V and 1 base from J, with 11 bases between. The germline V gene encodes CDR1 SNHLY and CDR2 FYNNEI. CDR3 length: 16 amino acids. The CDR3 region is CASSVEEFSYNSPLHF. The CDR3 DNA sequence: TGTGCCAGCAGTGTAGAGGAGTTTTCCTATAATTCACCCCTCCACTTT. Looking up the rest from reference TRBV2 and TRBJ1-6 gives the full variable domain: EPEVTQTPSHQVTQMGQEVILRCVPISNHLYFYWYRQILGQKVEFLVSFYNNEISEKSEIFDDQFSVERPDGSNFTLKIRSTKLEDSAMYFCASSVEEFSYNSPLHFGNGTRLTVT.

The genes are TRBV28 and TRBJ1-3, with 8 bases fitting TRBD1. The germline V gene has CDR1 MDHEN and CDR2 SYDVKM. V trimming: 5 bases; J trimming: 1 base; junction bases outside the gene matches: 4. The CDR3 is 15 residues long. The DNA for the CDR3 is TGTGCCAGCAGTGCCCGACAGGGGTCTGGAAACACCATATATTTT. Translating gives CASSARQGSGNTIYF.

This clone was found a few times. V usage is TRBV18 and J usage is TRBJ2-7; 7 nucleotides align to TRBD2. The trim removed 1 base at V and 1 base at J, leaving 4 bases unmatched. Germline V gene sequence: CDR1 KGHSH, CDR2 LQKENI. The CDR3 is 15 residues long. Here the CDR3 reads CASSPRLGGSYEQYF. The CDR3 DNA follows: TGTGCCAGCTCACCACGACTCGGGGGGTCCTACGAGCAGTACTTC.

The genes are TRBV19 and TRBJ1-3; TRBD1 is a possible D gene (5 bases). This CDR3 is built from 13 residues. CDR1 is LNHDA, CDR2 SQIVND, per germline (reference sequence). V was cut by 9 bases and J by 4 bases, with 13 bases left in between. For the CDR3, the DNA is TGTGCCAGCTCAGGGACTGGCGGAAACACCATATATTTT. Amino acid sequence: CASSGTGGNTIYF.

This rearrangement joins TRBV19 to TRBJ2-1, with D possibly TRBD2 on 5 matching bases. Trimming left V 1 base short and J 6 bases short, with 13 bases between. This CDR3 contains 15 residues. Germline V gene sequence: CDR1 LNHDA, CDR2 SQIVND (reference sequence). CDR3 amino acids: CASSIGTRAANEQFF. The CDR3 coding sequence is TGTGCCAGTAGTATAGGGACGCGAGCGGCCAATGAGCAGTTCTTC.

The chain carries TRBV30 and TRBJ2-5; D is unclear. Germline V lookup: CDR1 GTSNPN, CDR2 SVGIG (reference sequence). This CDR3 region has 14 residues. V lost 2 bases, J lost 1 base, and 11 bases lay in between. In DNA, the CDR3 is TGTGCCTGGAGTATTGAGGATCCCCAAGAGACCCAGTACTTC. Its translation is CAWSIEDPQETQYF.

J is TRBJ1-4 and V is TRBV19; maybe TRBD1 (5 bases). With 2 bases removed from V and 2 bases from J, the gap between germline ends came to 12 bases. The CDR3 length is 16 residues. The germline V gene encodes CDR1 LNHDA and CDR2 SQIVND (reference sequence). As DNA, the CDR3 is TGTGCCAGTAGTATACGCAGGGTGTGGACTAATGAAAAACTGTTTTTT. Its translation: CASSIRRVWTNEKLFF.

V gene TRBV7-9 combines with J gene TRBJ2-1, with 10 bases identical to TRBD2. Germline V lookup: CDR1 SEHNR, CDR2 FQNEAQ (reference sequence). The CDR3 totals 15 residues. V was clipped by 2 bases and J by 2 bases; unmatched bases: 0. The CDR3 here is CASSLLAGAYNEQFF. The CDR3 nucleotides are TGTGCCAGCAGCTTACTAGCGGGGGCCTACAATGAGCAGTTCTTC.

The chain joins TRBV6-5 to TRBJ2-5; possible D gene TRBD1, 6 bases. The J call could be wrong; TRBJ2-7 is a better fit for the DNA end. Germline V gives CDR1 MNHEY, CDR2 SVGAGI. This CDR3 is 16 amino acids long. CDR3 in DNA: TGTGCCAGCAGTTACTCGATGGCGGCAGGGGTCTACGAGCAGTACTTC. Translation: CASSYSMAAGVYEQYF.

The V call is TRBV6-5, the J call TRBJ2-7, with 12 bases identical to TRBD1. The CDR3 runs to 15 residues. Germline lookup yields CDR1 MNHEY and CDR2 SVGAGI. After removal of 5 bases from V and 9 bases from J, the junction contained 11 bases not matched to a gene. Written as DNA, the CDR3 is TGTGCCAGCAGTACGGGGACAGGGGGCGAGAGGAGGCAGTACTTC. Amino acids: CASSTGTGGERRQYF.

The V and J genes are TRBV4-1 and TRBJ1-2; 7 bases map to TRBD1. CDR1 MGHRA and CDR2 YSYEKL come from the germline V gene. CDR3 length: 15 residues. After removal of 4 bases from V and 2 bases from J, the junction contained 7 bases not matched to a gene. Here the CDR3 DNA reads TGCGCCAGCAGCCTCAACCCAGGGGGGAACTATGGCTACACCTTC. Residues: CASSLNPGGNYGYTF.

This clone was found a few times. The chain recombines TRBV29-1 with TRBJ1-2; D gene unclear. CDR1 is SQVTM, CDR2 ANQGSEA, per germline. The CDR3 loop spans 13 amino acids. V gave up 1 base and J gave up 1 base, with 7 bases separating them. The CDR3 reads CSVEGGFNYGYTF. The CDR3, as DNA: TGCAGCGTTGAAGGAGGGTTTAACTATGGCTACACCTTC.

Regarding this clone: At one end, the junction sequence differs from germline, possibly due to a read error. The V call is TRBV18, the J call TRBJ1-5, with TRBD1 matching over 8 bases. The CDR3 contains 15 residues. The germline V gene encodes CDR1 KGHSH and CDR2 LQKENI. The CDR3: CASSPRAGGNQPQHF. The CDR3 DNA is TGTGCCAGCTCACCACGCGCAGGGGGCAACCAGCCCCAGCATTTT.

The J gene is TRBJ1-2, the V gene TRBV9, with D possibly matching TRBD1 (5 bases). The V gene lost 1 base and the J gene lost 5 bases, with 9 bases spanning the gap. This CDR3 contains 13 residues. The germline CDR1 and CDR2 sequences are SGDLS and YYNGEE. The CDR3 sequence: CASSVQGGYGYTF. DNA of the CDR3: TGTGCCAGCAGCGTACAGGGCGGTTATGGCTACACCTTC. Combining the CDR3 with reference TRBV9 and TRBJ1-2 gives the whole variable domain DSGVTQTPKHLITATGQRVTLRCSPRSGDLSVYWYQQSLDQGLQFLIQYYNGEERAKGNILERFSAQQFPDLHSELNLSSLELGDSALYFCASSVQGGYGYTFGSGTRLTVV.

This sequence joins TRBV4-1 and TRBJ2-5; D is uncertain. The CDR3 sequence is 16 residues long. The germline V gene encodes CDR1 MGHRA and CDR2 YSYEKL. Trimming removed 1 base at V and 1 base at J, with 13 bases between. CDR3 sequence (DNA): TGCGCCAGCAGCCAAGCAAGGAGCGTCTCCCAAGAGACCCAGTACTTC. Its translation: CASSQARSVSQETQYF.

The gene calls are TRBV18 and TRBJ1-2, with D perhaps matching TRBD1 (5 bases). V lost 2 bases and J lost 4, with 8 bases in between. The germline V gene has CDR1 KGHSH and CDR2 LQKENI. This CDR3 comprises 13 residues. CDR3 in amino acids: CASSPTGSYGYTF. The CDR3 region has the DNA TGTGCCAGCTCACCAACAGGATCCTATGGCTACACCTTC.

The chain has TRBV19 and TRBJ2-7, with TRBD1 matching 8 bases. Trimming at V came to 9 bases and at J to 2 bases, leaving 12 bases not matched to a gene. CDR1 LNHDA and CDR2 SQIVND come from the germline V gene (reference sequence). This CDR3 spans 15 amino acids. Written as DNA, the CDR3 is TGTGCCAGCACTTATGGGACAGGTTCCCCCTACGAGCAGTACTTC. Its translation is CASTYGTGSPYEQYF.

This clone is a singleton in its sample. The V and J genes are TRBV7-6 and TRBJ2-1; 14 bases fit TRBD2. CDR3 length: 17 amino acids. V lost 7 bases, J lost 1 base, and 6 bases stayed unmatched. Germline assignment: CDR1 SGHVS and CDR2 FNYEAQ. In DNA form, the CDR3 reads TGTGCCAGCACGGGACTAGCGGGAGTTGGGTCCTACAATGAGCAGTTCTTC. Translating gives CASTGLAGVGSYNEQFF.

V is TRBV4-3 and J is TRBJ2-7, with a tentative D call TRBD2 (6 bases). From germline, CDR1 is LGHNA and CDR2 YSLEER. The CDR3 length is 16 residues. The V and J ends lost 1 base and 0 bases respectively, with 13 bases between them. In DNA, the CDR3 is TGCGCCAGCAGCCAAGGTCGGGGGTCCTTCTCCTACGAGCAGTACTTC. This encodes CASSQGRGSFSYEQYF.

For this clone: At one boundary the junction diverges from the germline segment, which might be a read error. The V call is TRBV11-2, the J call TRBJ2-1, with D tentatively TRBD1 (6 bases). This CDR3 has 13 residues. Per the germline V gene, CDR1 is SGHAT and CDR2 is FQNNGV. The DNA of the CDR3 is TGTGCCAGCACCGAGAGGGGGACCTGGGGACCGATCTTC. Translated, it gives CASTERGTWGPIF. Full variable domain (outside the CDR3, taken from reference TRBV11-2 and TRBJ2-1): EAGVAQSPRYKIIEKRQSVAFWCNPISGHATLYWYQQILGQGPKLLIQFQNNGVVDDSQLPKDRFSAERLKGVDSTLKIQPAKLEDSAVYLCASTERGTWGPIFGPGTRLTVL.

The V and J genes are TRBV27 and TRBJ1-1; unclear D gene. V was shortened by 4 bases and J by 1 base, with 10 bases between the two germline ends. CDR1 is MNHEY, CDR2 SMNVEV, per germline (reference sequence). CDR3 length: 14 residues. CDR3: CASSWRAKNTEAFF. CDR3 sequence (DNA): TGTGCCAGCAGTTGGCGGGCAAAGAACACTGAAGCTTTCTTT.